A single T cell receptor beta chain is shown here with its context. With 8 bases clipped from V and 2 bases from J, the junction kept 4 bases outside the gene matches. Germline lookup yields CDR1 SGHTS and CDR2 YDEGEE. The CDR3 sequence is 13 residues long. This record belongs to a study of cytomegalovirus exposure and HLA in healthy donors. Clones were sequenced by immunoSEQ multiplex PCR, and TCRdb holds only the in-frame ones, with some missing. The sample carries about 110,000 clones, approximately 85% recorded once. This sequence originates from a woman in her late teens or twenties in good health and CMV-seronegative. V and J are TRBV5-8 and TRBJ2-5, with 9 bases that match TRBD1. The material sequenced was PBMCs. CDR3 region: CARGTGSQETQYF. CDR3 nucleotide sequence: TGTGCCAGGGGGACAGGGAGTCAAGAGACCCAGTACTTC.